This T cell receptor beta chain was recorded in a study of tumor-infiltrating lymphocytes in primary liver carcinoma. Study overall: Sample counts of productive TCRbeta reads spanned roughly 3.65 to 8 million; these counts were similar across tissue types. General study points: Since the samples were bulk and unsorted, the CD4+ and CD8+ repertoires were not compared.

At least ten counts were recorded for this clonotype. The target antigen is unknown. Germline DNA was also extracted, and blood RNA derived from unsorted whole blood. Chronic HBV infection was present, with no prior treatment. Collected before surgery were roughly 3.9 milliliters of peripheral blood. CDR3 length: 15 amino acids. V lost 5 bases and J lost 1; bases outside the gene matches: 4. In germline, CDR1 is SGHNT, CDR2 YENEEA. Production of TCR beta cDNA used around 500 ng total RNA together with a constant-region primer. Libraries of TCR beta came from three nested multiplex PCR rounds with slightly modified ARM-PCR. Rounds one and two of PCR, each of approximately 11 cycles, were primed with TRBV1-TRBV30 forward primers and a C-beta reverse primer. TCRdb recomputed calls from the multiplex PCR reads with MiXCR, one row per CDR3 protein. The sample lists some 190,000 distinct CDR3 sequences; over 50% were seen once.

The chain recombines TRBV11-3 with TRBJ2-1, with 8 bases fitting TRBD2. This receptor was identified in a middle-aged man with primary liver carcinoma and hepatitis B virus infection. The sample consisted of peripheral blood. CDR3 sequence reads: CASSPAGASYNEQFF. The CDR3 bases are TGTGCCAGCAGCCCAGCGGGAGCGTCCTACAATGAGCAGTTCTTC.